The 24 T cell receptor beta chains presented below share a single source sample, sequenced in a study of identifying expanded T cells in peripheral blood. Clones were read by immunoSEQ multiplex PCR, and TCRdb kept only the in-frame ones, dropping some. Among 60,000 to 65,000 clones listed, about 83% were seen once. The sample consisted of blood. These receptors all stem from a person aged 18 to 70 in good health.

The chain is built from TRBV15 and TRBJ1-1, with D uncertain. With 5 bases removed from V and 1 base from J, the gap between germline ends came to 11 bases. Germline V gene lookup returns CDR1 LNHNV and CDR2 YYDKDF (reference sequence). The CDR3 totals 14 residues. The DNA for the CDR3 is TGTGCCACCAGCCTCCGGGCAGGGAACACTGAAGCTTTCTTT. This encodes CATSLRAGNTEAFF.

This chain links TRBV7-9 with TRBJ1-3; a possible D gene is TRBD1 (5 bases). The germline V gene encodes CDR1 SEHNR and CDR2 FQNEAQ (reference sequence). Between the trimmed V and J ends, which lost 2 bases and 0 bases, there was a span of 14 bases. CDR3 length: 17 amino acids. The CDR3 sequence is CASSLSNRPRSGNTIYF. DNA for the CDR3: TGTGCCAGCAGCTTATCGAACAGGCCTCGCTCTGGAAACACCATATATTTT. The whole variable domain, remainder taken from reference TRBV7-9 and TRBJ1-3, is DTGVSQNPRHKITKRGQNVTFRCDPISEHNRLYWYRQTLGQGPEFLTYFQNEAQLEKSRLLSDRFSAERPKGSFSTLEIQRTEQGDSAMYLCASSLSNRPRSGNTIYFGEGSWLTVV.

This clone was counted between two and nine times. The gene calls are TRBV7-2 and TRBJ1-2; D possibly corresponds to TRBD1 (5 bases). Germline lookup yields CDR1 SGHTA and CDR2 FQGNSA. The CDR3 totals 13 residues. Trimming took 5 bases from V and 8 from J, leaving 15 bases between them. CDR3 sequence (DNA): TGTGCCAGCAGCCCACACCAGGGTCAGGGCTACACCTTC. Protein sequence: CASSPHQGQGYTF.

V gene TRBV5-1 combines with J gene TRBJ2-7; D uncertain. The CDR3 is made up of 14 amino acids. CDR1 is SGHRS and CDR2 is YFSETQ in the germline V gene. Deletions cut 0 bases from V and 0 bases from J, with 7 bases between. CDR3 protein: CASSLGVGSYEQYF. In DNA form, the CDR3 reads TGCGCCAGCAGCTTGGGCGTGGGCTCCTACGAGCAGTACTTC.

The J gene is TRBJ2-3, the V gene TRBV7-9; 11 nucleotides line up with TRBD2. Losses at the gene ends were 4 bases for V and 3 bases for J; bases not matched to a gene: 6. CDR1 SEHNR and CDR2 FQNEAQ come from the germline V gene (reference sequence). The CDR3 runs to 16 residues. The DNA of the CDR3 is TGTGCCAGCAGCTCTCTCCTAGCGGGAGGAACAGATACGCAGTATTTT. Protein product: CASSSLLAGGTDTQYF.

The gene calls are TRBV27 and TRBJ1-3; unclear D gene. The CDR3 runs to 15 residues. Looked up from germline, CDR1 is MNHEY and CDR2 is SMNVEV (reference sequence). Deletions cut 4 bases from V and 0 bases from J, with 10 bases between. This CDR3 is CASSSDGGSGNTIYF. CDR3 DNA sequence: TGTGCCAGCAGTTCAGACGGAGGCTCTGGAAACACCATATATTTT.

The gene calls are TRBV10-1 and TRBJ2-1, with 11 bases fitting TRBD2. The length of the CDR3 is 15 residues. Germline trimming cut 3 bases from V and 7 bases from J; bases unmatched to any gene: 5. The germline gives CDR1 WNHNN, CDR2 SYGVQD (reference sequence). CDR3 nucleotide sequence: TGCGCCAGCAGTGACTATAGCGGGGGGGCAAATGAGCAGTTCTTC. Translated: CASSDYSGGANEQFF.

V is TRBV6-1 and J is TRBJ2-7; D possibly matches TRBD1 or TRBD2 (5 bases each). The CDR3 length is 16 residues. Germline assignment: CDR1 MNHNS and CDR2 SASEGT. V lost 3 bases, J lost 2 bases, and 17 bases lay in between. CDR3: CASSDSRGVVAYEQYF. CDR3 nucleotides: TGTGCCAGCAGTGATAGTAGAGGGGTAGTCGCCTACGAGCAGTACTTC.

The chain combines TRBV19 with TRBJ1-5; 8 positions match TRBD1. Looked up from germline, CDR1 is LNHDA and CDR2 is SQIVND (reference sequence). The CDR3 runs to 17 residues. With 5 bases clipped from V and 2 bases from J, the junction kept 11 bases outside the gene matches. Here the CDR3 reads CASSEGRQGAGNQPQHF. In DNA form, the CDR3 reads TGTGCCAGTAGTGAGGGCCGTCAGGGGGCCGGCAATCAGCCCCAGCATTTT.

This clone showed up just a few times. The chain uses TRBV6-5 and TRBJ2-7; D is unresolved. Per germline, CDR1 MNHEY and CDR2 SVGAGI. CDR3 size: 16 residues. The V and J ends lost 0 bases and 0 bases respectively, with 12 bases between them. CDR3 sequence (DNA): TGTGCCAGCAGTTACTCGATAGGCCGAAGCTCCTACGAGCAGTACGTC. This codes for CASSYSIGRSSYEQYV.

V gene TRBV6-1 combines with J gene TRBJ2-1; 7 positions agree with TRBD2. Unmatched junction bases numbered 6, after V lost 6 bases and J lost 1 base. In germline, CDR1 is MNHNS, CDR2 SASEGT. CDR3 length: 15 residues. The CDR3 region is CASRLGGISYNEQFF. The CDR3 DNA is TGTGCCAGCAGGCTCGGGGGGATTTCCTACAATGAGCAGTTCTTC.

This clone was recorded once. The gene calls are TRBV6-1 and TRBJ1-3; 9 bases align to TRBD1. CDR3 length: 15 residues. CDR1 and CDR2 from the germline V gene are MNHNS and SASEGT. Trimming took 5 bases from V and 4 from J; bases not matched to a gene: 6. CDR3 sequence (DNA): TGTGCCAGCAGTTTAGCCGGGACAGGGGGAAACACCATATATTTT. Its protein is CASSLAGTGGNTIYF.

This clone was counted a single time. J is TRBJ1-2 and V is TRBV5-4; D is undetermined. The ends were cut back, 6 bases at V and 10 bases at J, with 28 bases in the middle. This CDR3 spans 16 amino acids. Germline loops: CDR1 SGHNT, CDR2 YYREEE (reference sequence). The CDR3 DNA is TGTGCCAGCACTAACGAAGAGGACGGGCGGCACCTTTCCTACACCTTC. It translates to CASTNEEDGRHLSYTF.

The chain joins TRBV18 to TRBJ1-2; D possibly corresponds to TRBD1 (6 bases). V lost 1 base and J lost 6, with 9 bases in between. Germline lookup yields CDR1 KGHSH and CDR2 LQKENI. This CDR3 region has 13 residues. CDR3 nucleotides: TGTGCCAGCTCACCACTACAGGGAAATGGCTACACCTTC. Translated: CASSPLQGNGYTF.

This chain connects TRBV5-1 to TRBJ2-3; 8 bases are a match to TRBD1. The germline V gene has CDR1 SGHRS and CDR2 YFSETQ. The CDR3 spans 15 residues. J lost 2 bases, V lost 5 bases, and 7 bases had no gene match. The CDR3 sequence: CASSGQGAITDTQYF. The CDR3 bases are TGCGCCAGCAGTGGCCAGGGGGCGATCACAGATACGCAGTATTTT.

The gene calls are TRBV18 and TRBJ2-2; no firm D call. The germline V gene has CDR1 KGHSH and CDR2 LQKENI. The CDR3 length is 15 residues. V was clipped by 0 bases and J by 8 bases, with 13 bases between them. CDR3 DNA: TGTGCCAGCTCACCACCTTTGGTCCTCCCGGGGGAGCTGTTTTTT. Its translation is CASSPPLVLPGELFF.

This chain connects TRBV18 to TRBJ2-3; 10 bases line up with TRBD2. The CDR3 has 16 residues. V lost 2 bases, J lost 4 bases, and 6 bases stayed unmatched. Germline CDR1 and CDR2: KGHSH and LQKENI. This CDR3 is CASSPSQGLAADTQYF. For the CDR3, the DNA is TGTGCCAGCTCACCATCTCAAGGACTAGCGGCAGATACGCAGTATTTT.

This clone appeared a single time. V usage is TRBV5-5 and J usage is TRBJ1-6; no reliable D call. CDR1 and CDR2 (germline): SGHKS, YYEKEE (reference sequence). Trimming left V 5 bases short and J 7 bases short, with 16 bases between. CDR3 length equals 15 residues. The CDR3 DNA follows: TGTGCCAGCAGTGTGCTGGGGATGGGGAATTCACCCCTCCACTTT. Encoded protein: CASSVLGMGNSPLHF. Complete variable domain (other parts from reference TRBV5-5 and TRBJ1-6): DAGVTQSPTHLIKTRGQQVTLRCSPISGHKSVSWYQQVLGQGPQFIFQYYEKEERGRGNFPDRFSARQFPNYSSELNVNALLLGDSALYLCASSVLGMGNSPLHFGNGTRLTVT.

The chain recombines TRBV6-1 with TRBJ1-1; tentatively, D is TRBD1 (5 bases). Germline CDR1 MNHNS, CDR2 SASEGT. The V and J ends lost 4 bases and 4 bases respectively, with 16 bases between them. The CDR3 length is 15 residues. CDR3 in DNA: TGTGCCAGCAGTGCTGGGCCCCAAGGGACCACTGAAGCTTTCTTT. This sequence encodes CASSAGPQGTTEAFF.

The chain joins TRBV6-4 to TRBJ2-3, with D unresolved. This CDR3 has 13 residues. V lost 2 bases to trimming and J lost 5 bases, with 8 bases between them. Germline V gene sequence: CDR1 MRHNA, CDR2 SNTAGT. The CDR3 loop reads CASSDRVQDTQYF. CDR3 DNA sequence: TGTGCCAGCAGTGACAGGGTTCAAGATACGCAGTATTTT.

The rearrangement joins TRBV19 to TRBJ1-5; TRBD1 matches 7 bases. V lost 4 bases and J lost 5; bases outside the gene matches: 11. This CDR3 is 16 amino acids long. The germline CDR1 and CDR2 sequences are LNHDA and SQIVND (reference sequence). The CDR3 sequence is CASSTHGRGEHQPQHF. Here the CDR3 DNA reads TGTGCCAGTAGTACCCACGGCAGGGGGGAGCATCAGCCCCAGCATTTT.

This clone was observed a handful of times. The rearrangement links TRBV19 to TRBJ1-5, with 8 positions matching TRBD1. The CDR3 loop spans 14 amino acids. The junction had 4 bases not matched to a gene; V was cut back by 5 bases and J by 4 bases. Per germline, CDR1 LNHDA and CDR2 SQIVND (reference sequence). This chain's CDR3 is CASSWDRSNQPQHF. The CDR3 DNA reads TGTGCCAGTAGTTGGGACAGGTCTAATCAGCCCCAGCATTTT.

The chain employs TRBV18 and TRBJ1-6; 8 nucleotides line up with TRBD1. This CDR3 is built from 16 residues. V gave up 6 bases and J gave up 6 bases; unmatched junction bases: 10. Per the germline V gene, CDR1 is KGHSH and CDR2 is LQKENI. The CDR3 loop reads CASSGQGAKGNSPLHF. DNA of the CDR3: TGTGCCAGCTCCGGGCAGGGGGCTAAGGGTAATTCACCCCTCCACTTT.

The chain employs TRBV19 and TRBJ1-3; no firm D call. The germline gives CDR1 LNHDA, CDR2 SQIVND (reference sequence). The CDR3 consists of 13 residues. V shed 8 bases and J shed 3 bases, with 11 bases lying between them. The CDR3 region is CASVTTLGNTIYF. CDR3 sequence (DNA): TGTGCCAGTGTTACGACTCTTGGAAACACCATATATTTT.